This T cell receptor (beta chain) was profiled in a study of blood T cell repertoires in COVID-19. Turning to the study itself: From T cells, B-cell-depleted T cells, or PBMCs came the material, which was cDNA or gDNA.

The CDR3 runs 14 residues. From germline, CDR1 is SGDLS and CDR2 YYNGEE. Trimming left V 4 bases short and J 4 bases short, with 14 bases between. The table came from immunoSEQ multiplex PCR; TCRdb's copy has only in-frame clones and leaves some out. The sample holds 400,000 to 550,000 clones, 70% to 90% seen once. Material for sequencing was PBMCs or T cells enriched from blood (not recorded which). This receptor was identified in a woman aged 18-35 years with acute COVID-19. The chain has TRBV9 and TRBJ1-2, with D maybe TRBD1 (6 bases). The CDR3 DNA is TGTGCCAGCAGCCTACTCGGACAGTTCTATGGCTACACCTTC. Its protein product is CASSLLGQFYGYTF.